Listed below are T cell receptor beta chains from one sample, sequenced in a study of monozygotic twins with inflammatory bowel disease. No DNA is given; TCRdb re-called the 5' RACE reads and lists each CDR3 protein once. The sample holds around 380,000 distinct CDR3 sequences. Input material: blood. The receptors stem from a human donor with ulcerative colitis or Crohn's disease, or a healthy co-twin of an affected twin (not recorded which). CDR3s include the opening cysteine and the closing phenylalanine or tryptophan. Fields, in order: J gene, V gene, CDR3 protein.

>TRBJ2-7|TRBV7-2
CASSLSTRGYEQYF
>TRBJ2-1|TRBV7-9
CASSLGTSGTIYNEQFF
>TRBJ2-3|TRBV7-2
CASSLMAGTDTQYF
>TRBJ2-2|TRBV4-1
CASSRHRDTGELFF
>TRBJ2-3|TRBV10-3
CAISPLATDTQYF
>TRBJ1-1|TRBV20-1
CSATGSGQKRTEAFF
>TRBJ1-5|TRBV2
CASNDRGFYQPQHF
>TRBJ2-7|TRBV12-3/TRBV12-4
CASSLGTGPYEQYF
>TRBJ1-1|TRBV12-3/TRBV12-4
CASSLTGGGLNTEAFF
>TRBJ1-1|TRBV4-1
CASSQDGGGEAFF
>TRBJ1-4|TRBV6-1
CASSPPGTVYGKLFF
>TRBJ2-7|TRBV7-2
CASSLGVAGGYEQYF
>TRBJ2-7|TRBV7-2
CASSLGRGEQYF
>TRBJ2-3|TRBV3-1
CASSQDGAARDTQYF
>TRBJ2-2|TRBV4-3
CASSQDQTTGELFF
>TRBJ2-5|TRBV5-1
CASSLAAGAEETQYF
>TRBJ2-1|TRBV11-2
CASSPEFPTKNNEQFF
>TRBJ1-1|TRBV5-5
CASSFWGINTEAFF
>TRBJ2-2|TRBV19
CASSFLGSANTGELFF
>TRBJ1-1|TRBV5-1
CASSPAGRRDSEAFF
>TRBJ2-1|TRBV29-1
CSHSEGSGTYNEQFF
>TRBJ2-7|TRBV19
CASSISLGQATYEQYF
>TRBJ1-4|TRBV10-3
CAISGGATNEKLFF
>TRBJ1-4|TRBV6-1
CASTRWARGEKLFF
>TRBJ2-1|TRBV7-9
CASSWATDEQFF
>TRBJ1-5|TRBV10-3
CAISEREGVSNQPQHF
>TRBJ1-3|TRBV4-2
CASSQVRQGASGNTIYF
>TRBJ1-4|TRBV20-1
CSAEGGNEKLFF
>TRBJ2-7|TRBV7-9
CASSPPGQGGEQYF
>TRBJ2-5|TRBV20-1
CSARAPFSGRFEETQYF
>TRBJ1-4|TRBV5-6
CASSLAGRYNEKLFF
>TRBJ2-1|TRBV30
CAWTRDRATEQFF
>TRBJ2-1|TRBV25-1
CASSEGTGRNEQFF
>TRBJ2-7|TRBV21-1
CASSKKGQGISYEQYF
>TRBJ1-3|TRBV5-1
CASRPPLGLGNTIYF
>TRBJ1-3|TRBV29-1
CSVEGTGAGNTIYF
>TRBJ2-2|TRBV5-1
CASSLKGSVGELFF
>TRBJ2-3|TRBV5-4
CASSNPQDFGTDTQYF
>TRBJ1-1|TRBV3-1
CASSRTGTDTEAFF
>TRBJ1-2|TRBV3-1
CASSQKPGGQGAYTF
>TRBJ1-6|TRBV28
CASSLVIGPRKNSPLHF
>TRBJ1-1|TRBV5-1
CASQPGDRDTEAFF
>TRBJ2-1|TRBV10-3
CAISEDSPEQFF
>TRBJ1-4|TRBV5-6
CASSRRVRGLREKLFF
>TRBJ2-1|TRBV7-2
CASSSDSSGRYNEQFF
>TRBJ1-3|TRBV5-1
CASRAGDPGNTIYF
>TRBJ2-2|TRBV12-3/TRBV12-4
CASRPGQYTGELFF
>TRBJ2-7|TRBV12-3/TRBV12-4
CASSLGRLREQYF
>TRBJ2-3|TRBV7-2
CASSPLVGGPGDTQYF
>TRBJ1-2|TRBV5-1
CASRSDTWGYGYTF
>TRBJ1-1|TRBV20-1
CSASSGTGGFF
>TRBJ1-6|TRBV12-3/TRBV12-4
CASTSRDRGVRDNSPLHF
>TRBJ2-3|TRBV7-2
CASRPTSDGDTQYF
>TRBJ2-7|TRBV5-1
CASSVGLADSYEQYF
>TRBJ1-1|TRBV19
CASSTKQGTEAFF
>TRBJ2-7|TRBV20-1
CSAENFRDRVSYEQYF